This T cell receptor (beta chain) came from a study of cytomegalovirus exposure and HLA in healthy donors. Notes on the study in general: Later genetic work tied a missense DCLRE1C variant to beta-chain V and J trimming. Sequencing artifact likely explains a cluster of highly shared sequence variants.

Primers for the PCR totalled 60 Vbeta and 13 Jbeta. TCRdb keeps only in-frame clones here, not all; method: immunoSEQ multiplex PCR. The sample has about 170,000 clones, roughly 85% seen once. Of note for this clone: The antigen is unknown.

The V end lost 4 bases, the J end lost 4 bases, and 14 bases lay between the germline ends. This CDR3 has 15 residues. The germline gives CDR1 SGHAT, CDR2 FQDESV (reference sequence). This TCR was sampled from a man aged 18 to 29 in good health and CMV-seropositive. Source material: PBMCs. V gene TRBV11-1 combines with J gene TRBJ1-3, with a possible D match to TRBD1 (6 bases). The DNA of the CDR3 is TGTGCCAGCAGCTCATCCGGGACAATAGGAAACACCATATATTTT. This encodes CASSSSGTIGNTIYF.